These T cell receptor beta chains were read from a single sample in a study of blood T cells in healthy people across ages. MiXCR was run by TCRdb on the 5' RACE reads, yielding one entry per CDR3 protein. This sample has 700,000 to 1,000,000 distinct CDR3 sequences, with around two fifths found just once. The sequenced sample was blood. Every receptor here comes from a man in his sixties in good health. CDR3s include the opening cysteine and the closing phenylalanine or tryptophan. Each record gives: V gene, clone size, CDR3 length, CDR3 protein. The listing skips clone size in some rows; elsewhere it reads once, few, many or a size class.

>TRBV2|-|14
CASIRDSYNYGYTF
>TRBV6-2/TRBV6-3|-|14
CASFDRPASYEQYF
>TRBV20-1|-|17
CSARALPGGQGNSPLHF
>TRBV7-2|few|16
CASSSMTSGGTETQYF
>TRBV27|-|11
CASRRDEKLFF
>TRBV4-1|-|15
CASSQSRGQNEKLFF
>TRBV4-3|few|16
CASSQIGGADTGELFF
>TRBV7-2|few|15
CASSLQAVTYNEQFF
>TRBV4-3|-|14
CASSRVRGTDTQYF
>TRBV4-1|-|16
CASSQVAGIYQETQYF
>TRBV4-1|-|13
CASSQQEANVLTF
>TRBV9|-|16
CASSVGQGIYGHEQYF
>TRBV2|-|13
CASSDHGAYEQYF
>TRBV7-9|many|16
CASSLGTGTGGSGYTF
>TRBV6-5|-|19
CASSYALRAGGGLAHEQFF
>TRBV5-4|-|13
CASSPTRWDEQFF
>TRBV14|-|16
CASSQLAGSSTDTQYF
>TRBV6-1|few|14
CASSGSRGNYKQYF
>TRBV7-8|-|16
CASSTPTSGASYEQYF